Only a few counts were recorded for the clone carrying this TCR beta chain. Its antigen remains unidentified. These data come from a study of vaccination and CD4 T cells after COVID-19. Study as a whole: Post-COVID sampling occurred a median around 100 days after diagnosis (range 35 to 161).

This sample's treatment: roughly 10-day PBMC culture with coronavirus spike peptide pools or control peptides (ViraFEST assay). Negative selection isolated the CD4+ T cells once the cells had been cultured for approximately ten days. The CDR3 loop spans 12 amino acids. The V end lost 4 bases, the J end lost 7 bases, and 10 bases lay between the germline ends. CDR1 is KGHDR, CDR2 SFDVKD, per germline. Sequencing of cultured CD4+ T cell DNA used the Oncomine TCR Beta short-read assay. Cultured CD4+ T cells yielded the extracted genomic DNA. TCRdb processed the PCR reads anew with MiXCR; each CDR3 protein has one entry. This sample has 13,000 to 15,000 distinct CDR3 sequences; about 50% occur once, and the top ten carry over 12%.

The sequenced material came from CD4+ T cells from blood, cultured in vitro. The rearrangement joins TRBV24-1 to TRBJ2-7; D unclear. This clonotype was obtained from a human donor who had recovered from COVID-19. The CDR3 here is CATSEGSLEQYF. The DNA for the CDR3 is TGTGCCACCAGTGAGGGGTCGTTGGAGCAGTACTTC.